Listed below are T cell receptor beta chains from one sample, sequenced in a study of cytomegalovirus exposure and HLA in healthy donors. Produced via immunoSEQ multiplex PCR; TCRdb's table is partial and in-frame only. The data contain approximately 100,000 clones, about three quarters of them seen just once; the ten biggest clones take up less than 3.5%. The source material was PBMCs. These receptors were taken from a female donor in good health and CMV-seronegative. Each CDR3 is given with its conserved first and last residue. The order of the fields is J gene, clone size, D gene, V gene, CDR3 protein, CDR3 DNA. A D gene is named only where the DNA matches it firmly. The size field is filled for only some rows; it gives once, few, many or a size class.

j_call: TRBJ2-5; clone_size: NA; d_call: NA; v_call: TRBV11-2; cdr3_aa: CASSFGTLATQYF; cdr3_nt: TGTGCCAGCAGCTTCGGGACTTTAGCGACCCAGTACTTC
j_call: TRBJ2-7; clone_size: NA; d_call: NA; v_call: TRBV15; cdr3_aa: CATSKGGVTYEQYF; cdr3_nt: TGTGCCACCAGCAAAGGCGGGGTTACCTACGAGCAGTACTTC
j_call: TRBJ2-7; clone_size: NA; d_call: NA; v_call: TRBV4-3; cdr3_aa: CASSQGTGTETYEQYF; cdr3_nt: TGCGCCAGCAGCCAAGGGACCGGGACTGAAACCTACGAGCAGTACTTC
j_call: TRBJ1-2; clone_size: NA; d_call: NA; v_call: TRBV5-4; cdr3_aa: CASSNLIQGTNGYTF; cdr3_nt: TGTGCCAGCAGCAACCTCATACAGGGTACCAATGGCTACACCTTC
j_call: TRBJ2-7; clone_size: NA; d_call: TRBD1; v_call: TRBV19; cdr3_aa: CASSARTGIEQYF; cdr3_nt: TGTGCCAGTAGTGCTCGGACAGGGATCGAGCAGTACTTC
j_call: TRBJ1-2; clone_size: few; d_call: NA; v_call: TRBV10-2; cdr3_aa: CASRSVDSNYGYTF; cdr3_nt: TGCGCCAGCAGATCGGTCGACTCCAACTATGGCTACACCTTC
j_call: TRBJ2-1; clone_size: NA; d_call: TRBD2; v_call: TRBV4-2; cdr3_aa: CASSELAGNSYNEQFF; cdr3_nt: TGTGCCAGCAGCGAACTAGCGGGGAACTCCTACAATGAGCAGTTCTTC
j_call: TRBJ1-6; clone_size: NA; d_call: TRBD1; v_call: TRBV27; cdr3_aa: CASSGTEIFTLHF; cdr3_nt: TGTGCCAGCAGTGGGACAGAAATCTTCACCCTCCACTTT
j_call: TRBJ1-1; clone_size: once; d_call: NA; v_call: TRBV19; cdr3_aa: CASLTTGMNTEAFF; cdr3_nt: TGTGCCAGTCTTACGACAGGAATGAACACTGAAGCTTTCTTT
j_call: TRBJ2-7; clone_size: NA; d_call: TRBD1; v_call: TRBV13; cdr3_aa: CASRRAGTANSYEQYF; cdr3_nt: TGTGCCAGCAGACGGGCCGGGACAGCGAACTCCTACGAGCAGTACTTC
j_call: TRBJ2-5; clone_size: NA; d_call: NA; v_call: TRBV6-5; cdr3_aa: CASRTTTRDITQYF; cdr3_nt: TGTGCCAGCAGGACGACAACCCGGGACATCACCCAGTACTTC
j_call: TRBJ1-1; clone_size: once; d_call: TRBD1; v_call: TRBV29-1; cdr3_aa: CSVGDRGLAQGTEAFF; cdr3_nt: TGCAGCGTTGGGGACAGGGGTCTCGCGCAGGGCACTGAAGCTTTCTTT
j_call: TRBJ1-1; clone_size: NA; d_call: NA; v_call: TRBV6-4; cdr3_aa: CASSDGVGPGTEAFF; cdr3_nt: TGTGCCAGCAGTGATGGTGTGGGGCCAGGGACTGAAGCTTTCTTT
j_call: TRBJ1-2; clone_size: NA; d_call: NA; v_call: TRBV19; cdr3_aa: CASSTPPSLGRASYTF; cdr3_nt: TGTGCCAGTAGTACCCCGCCTTCACTCGGGAGGGCCAGCTACACCTTC
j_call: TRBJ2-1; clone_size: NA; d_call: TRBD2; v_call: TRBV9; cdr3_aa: CASSGTSGGNEQFF; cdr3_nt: TGTGCCAGCAGCGGCACTAGCGGGGGCAATGAGCAGTTCTTC
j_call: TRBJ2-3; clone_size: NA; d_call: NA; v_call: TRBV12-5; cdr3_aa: CASGSDTGTLTDTQYF; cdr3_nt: TGTGCTAGTGGTTCCGACACCGGGACACTCACAGATACGCAGTATTTT
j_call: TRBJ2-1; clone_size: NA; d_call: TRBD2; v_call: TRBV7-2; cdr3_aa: CASSLATLERGGQFF; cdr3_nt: TGTGCCAGCAGCTTAGCTACCTTGGAGCGGGGTGGGCAGTTCTTC
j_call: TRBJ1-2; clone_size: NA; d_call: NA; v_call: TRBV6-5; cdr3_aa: CASRLDRKIDYGYTF; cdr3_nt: TGTGCCAGCAGGCTAGACAGAAAAATCGACTATGGCTACACCTTC
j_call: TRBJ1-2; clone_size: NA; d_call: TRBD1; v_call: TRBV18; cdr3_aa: CASSPPGMTGTYGYTF; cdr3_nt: TGTGCCAGCTCACCACCGGGTATGACAGGGACCTATGGCTACACCTTC
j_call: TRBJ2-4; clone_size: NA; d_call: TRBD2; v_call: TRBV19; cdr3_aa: CASTRGLAGGIAKNIQYF; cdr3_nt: TGTGCCAGTACCCGGGGACTAGCGGGCGGAATAGCCAAAAACATTCAGTACTTC
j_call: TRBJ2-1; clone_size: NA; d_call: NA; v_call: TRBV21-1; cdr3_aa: CASSNPRTVGSYNEQFF; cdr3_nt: TGTGCCAGCAGCAACCCTCGGACAGTCGGGTCGTACAATGAGCAGTTCTTC
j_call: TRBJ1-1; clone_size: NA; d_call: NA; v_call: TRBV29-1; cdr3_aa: CSVGAGLNTEAFF; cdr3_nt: TGCAGCGTTGGAGCAGGGTTGAACACTGAAGCTTTCTTT
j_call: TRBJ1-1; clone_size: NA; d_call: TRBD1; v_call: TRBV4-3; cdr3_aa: CANSQGGTGAEAFF; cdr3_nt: TGCGCCAACAGCCAAGGAGGGACAGGGGCTGAAGCTTTCTTT
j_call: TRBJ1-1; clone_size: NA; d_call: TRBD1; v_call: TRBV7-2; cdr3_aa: CASSPPPDREAFF; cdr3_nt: TGTGCCAGCAGCCCCCCCCCGGACAGGGAAGCTTTCTTT
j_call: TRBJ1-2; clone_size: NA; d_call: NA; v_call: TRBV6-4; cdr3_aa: CASRDSFNYGYTF; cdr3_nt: TGTGCCAGCAGGGACAGCTTCAACTATGGCTACACCTTC
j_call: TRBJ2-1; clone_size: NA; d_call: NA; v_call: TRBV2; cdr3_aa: CASSVDSRGGYNEQFF; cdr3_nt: TGTGCCAGCAGCGTCGATTCGAGAGGCGGGTACAATGAGCAGTTCTTC
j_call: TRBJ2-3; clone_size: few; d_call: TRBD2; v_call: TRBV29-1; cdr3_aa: CSGIRTSGGAVDTQYF; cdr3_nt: TGCAGCGGGATTAGGACTAGCGGGGGGGCCGTAGATACGCAGTATTTT
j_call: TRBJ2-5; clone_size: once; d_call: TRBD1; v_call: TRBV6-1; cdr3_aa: CASSGVGTGQETQYF; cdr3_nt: TGTGCCAGCAGTGGGGTAGGGACAGGACAAGAGACCCAGTACTTC
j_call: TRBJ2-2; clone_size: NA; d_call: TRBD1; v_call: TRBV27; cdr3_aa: CASSLAGGNTGELFF; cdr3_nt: TGTGCCAGCAGTTTAGCAGGGGGGAACACCGGGGAGCTGTTTTTT
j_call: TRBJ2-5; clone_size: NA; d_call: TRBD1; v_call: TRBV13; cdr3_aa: CASSMRQGLNKETQYF; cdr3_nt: TGTGCCAGCAGCATGCGACAGGGATTGAATAAAGAGACCCAGTACTTC
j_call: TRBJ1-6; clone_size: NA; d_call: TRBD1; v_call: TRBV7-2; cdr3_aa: CASSQGQYNSPLHF; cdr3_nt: TGTGCCAGCAGTCAGGGACAGTATAATTCACCCCTCCACTTT
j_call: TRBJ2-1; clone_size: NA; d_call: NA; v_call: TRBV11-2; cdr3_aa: CASSLEAGGREQFF; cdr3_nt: TGTGCCAGCAGCTTAGAAGCAGGAGGCAGGGAGCAGTTCTTC
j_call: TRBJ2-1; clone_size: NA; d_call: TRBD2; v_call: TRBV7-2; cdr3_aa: CASSSSGTSGDYEQFF; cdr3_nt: TGTGCCAGCAGCTCCTCCGGGACTAGCGGGGATTATGAGCAGTTCTTC
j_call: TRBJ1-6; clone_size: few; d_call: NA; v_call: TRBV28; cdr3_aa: CASSLYGGDSPLHF; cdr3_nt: TGTGCCAGCAGTTTATACGGCGGGGATTCACCCCTCCACTTT
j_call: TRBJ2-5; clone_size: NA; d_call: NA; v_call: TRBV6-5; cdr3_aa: CASSYSGAGETQYF; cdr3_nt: TGTGCCAGCAGTTACTCGGGGGCCGGGGAGACCCAGTACTTC
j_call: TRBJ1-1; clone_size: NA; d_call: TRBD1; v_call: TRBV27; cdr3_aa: CASSSGQTLEAFF; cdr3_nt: TGTGCCAGCAGTTCGGGACAGACGTTGGAAGCTTTCTTT
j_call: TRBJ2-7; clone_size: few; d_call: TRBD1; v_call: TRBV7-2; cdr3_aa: CASSLPQGAIGSYEQYF; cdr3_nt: TGTGCCAGCAGCTTACCCCAGGGGGCTATAGGGTCCTACGAGCAGTACTTC
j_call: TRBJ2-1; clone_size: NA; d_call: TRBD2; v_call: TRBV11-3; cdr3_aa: CASSWGGQTEQFF; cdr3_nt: TGTGCCAGCAGCTGGGGGGGTCAGACCGAGCAGTTCTTC
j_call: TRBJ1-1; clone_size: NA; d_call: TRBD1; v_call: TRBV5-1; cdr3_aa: CASSFVTGGLPNTEAFF; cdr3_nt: TGCGCCAGCAGCTTTGTCACAGGGGGCCTCCCGAACACTGAAGCTTTCTTT
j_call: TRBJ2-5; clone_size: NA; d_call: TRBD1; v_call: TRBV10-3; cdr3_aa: CATRQGATEETQYF; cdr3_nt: TGTGCCACCAGACAGGGGGCAACCGAAGAGACCCAGTACTTC
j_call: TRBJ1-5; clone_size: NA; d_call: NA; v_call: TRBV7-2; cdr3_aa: CASSRTQGQPQHF; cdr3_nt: TGTGCCAGCAGCCGAACTCAGGGTCAGCCCCAGCATTTT
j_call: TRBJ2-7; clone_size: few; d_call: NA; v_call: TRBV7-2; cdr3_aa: CASSPSYEQYF; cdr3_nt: TGTGCCAGCAGCCCTAGCTACGAGCAGTACTTC
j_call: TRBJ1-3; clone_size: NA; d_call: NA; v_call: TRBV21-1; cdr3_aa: CASSITGTGAGNTIYF; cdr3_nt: TGTGCCAGCAGCATTACCGGGACAGGGGCTGGAAACACCATATATTTT
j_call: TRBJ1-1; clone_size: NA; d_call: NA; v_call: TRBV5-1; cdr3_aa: CASSYPDMNTEAFF; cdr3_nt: TGCGCCAGCAGCTACCCGGACATGAACACTGAAGCTTTCTTT
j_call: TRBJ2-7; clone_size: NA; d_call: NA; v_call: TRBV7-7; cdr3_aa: CASSLGIGNYEQYF; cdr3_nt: TGTGCTAGCAGCTTAGGTATAGGCAACTACGAGCAGTACTTC
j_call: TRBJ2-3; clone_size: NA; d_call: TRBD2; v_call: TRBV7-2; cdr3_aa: CASSTSGGTSTDTQYF; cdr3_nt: TGTGCCAGCAGCACTAGCGGGGGGACTAGCACAGATACGCAGTATTTT
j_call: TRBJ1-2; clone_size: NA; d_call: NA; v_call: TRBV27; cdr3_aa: CASSKAPPRFYGYTF; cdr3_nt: TGTGCCAGCAGTAAAGCGCCACCTCGCTTCTATGGCTACACCTTC
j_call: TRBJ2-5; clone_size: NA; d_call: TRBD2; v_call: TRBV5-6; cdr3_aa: CASSLAGGPIQYF; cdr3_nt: TGTGCCAGCAGCCTAGCGGGGGGCCCTATTCAGTACTTC
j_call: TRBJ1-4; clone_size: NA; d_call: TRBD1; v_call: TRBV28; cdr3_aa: CASSLPDRGQLFF; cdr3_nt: TGTGCCAGCAGCTTACCCGACAGGGGGCAACTGTTTTTT
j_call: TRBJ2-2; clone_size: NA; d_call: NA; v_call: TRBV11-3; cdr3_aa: CASSLDWGSHTGELFF; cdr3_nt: TGTGCCAGCAGCTTAGATTGGGGCAGCCACACCGGGGAGCTGTTTTTT
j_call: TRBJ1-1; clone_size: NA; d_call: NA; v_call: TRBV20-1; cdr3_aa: CSARRNSEAFF; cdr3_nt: TGCAGTGCTAGGAGGAATTCTGAAGCTTTCTTT